This TCR beta chain is from a study of T-cell reconstitution after alpha-beta-depleted transplantation in children. Study-wide findings and caveats: By about two months after transplant, alpha-beta T cells reportedly arose from several hundred graft clones that had expanded. Hyperexpanded clones declined; after one year, newly produced T cells mostly supplied diversity.

Construction of the TCRbeta library involved unique molecular identifiers. TCRdb re-called the PCR reads with MiXCR, one entry per CDR3 protein. The sample has around 800,000 distinct CDR3 sequences, approximately 15% seen once. Worth noting for this clonotype: Its antigen is not known.

V shed 2 bases, J shed 7 bases, and the junction held 10 bases outside the gene matches. CDR3 length equals 17 residues. Germline lookup yields CDR1 ENHRY and CDR2 SYGVKD. The TCR was taken from a male patient younger than 18 who had a stem cell transplant for acute lymphoblastic leukemia, so the T cells may come from the graft donor. The chain uses TRBV10-3 and TRBJ2-1; 11 nucleotides match TRBD2. The material sequenced was PBMCs, mostly from graft donor cells, taken 360 days after TCRalphabeta/CD19-depleted stem cell transplant. The CDR3 DNA reads TGTGCCATCAGTGAGCCTCCCCGACTAGCGGGAAGGAATGAGCAGTTCTTC. Translation gives CAISEPPRLAGRNEQFF.